The rows below give T cell receptor beta chains drawn from one sample of a study of graft-versus-host responses after intestinal transplantation. No antigen has been identified for these receptors. Here immunoSEQ multiplex PCR was the method, and the copy in TCRdb shows in-frame clones only, minus some. The sample lists about 90,000 clones, approximately 92% occurring once. The sequences come from unstimulated CD8+ T cells sorted from spleen or lymph node cells, collected before transplant. The receptor source for this set is a human donor who was the organ donor for an intestinal transplant. The CDR3 runs from the conserved cysteine through the conserved F or W. Size values are once, few and many counts, or a class for expanded clones, and some rows have none.

size: .; V: TRBV19; J: TRBJ2-1; CDR3: CASSTRRFTSYNEQFF
size: once; V: TRBV16; J: TRBJ2-1; CDR3: CASSHTLAGAYNEQFF
size: .; V: TRBV19; J: TRBJ1-2; CDR3: CASSPFEWSGGYTF
size: once; V: TRBV6-5; J: TRBJ2-7; CDR3: CASSSPTSGPYEQYF
size: once; V: TRBV6-1; J: TRBJ2-7; CDR3: CASSRTRQGEDF
size: .; V: TRBV11-2; J: TRBJ1-2; CDR3: CASSLEAGPNYGYTF
size: once; V: TRBV19; J: TRBJ2-7; CDR3: CASSTDRYSYEQYF
size: .; V: TRBV28; J: TRBJ1-2; CDR3: CASSTAGTDYGYTF
size: .; V: TRBV7-3; J: TRBJ2-2; CDR3: CASSLLSGSAGELFF
size: few; V: TRBV6-6; J: TRBJ2-7; CDR3: CASSYSSGSYEQYF
size: once; V: TRBV7-8; J: TRBJ1-3; CDR3: CASSMGTGFGAGNTIYF
size: .; V: TRBV5-6; J: TRBJ1-1; CDR3: CATLQGAGNTEAFF
size: once; V: TRBV7-9; J: TRBJ2-7; CDR3: CASSPGTLYEQYF
size: .; V: TRBV28; J: TRBJ1-1; CDR3: CASGSPGQWNTEAFF
size: .; V: TRBV27; J: TRBJ1-5; CDR3: CASSLVGNQPQHF
size: .; V: TRBV13; J: TRBJ2-1; CDR3: CASSFGQGVGEQFF
size: .; V: TRBV15; J: TRBJ2-7; CDR3: CATSGREDSTRSYEQYF
size: .; V: TRBV19; J: TRBJ1-1; CDR3: CASRTGGNTEAFF
size: .; V: TRBV9; J: TRBJ1-3; CDR3: CASSVEDTAGNTIYF
size: .; V: TRBV27; J: TRBJ1-5; CDR3: CASSDRGNQPQHF
size: .; V: TRBV19; J: TRBJ1-5; CDR3: CASSIIEGLNQPQHF
size: .; V: TRBV4-2; J: TRBJ2-2; CDR3: CASRTPGQGGTGELFF
size: once; V: TRBV21-1; J: TRBJ1-6; CDR3: CASSKGRTANSPLHF
size: .; V: TRBV5-5; J: TRBJ1-1; CDR3: CASSLRGPNTEAFF
size: few; V: TRBV27; J: TRBJ1-5; CDR3: CASSHQGDGQPQHF
size: once; V: TRBV11-2; J: TRBJ1-5; CDR3: CASSASGGRSQPQHF
size: .; V: TRBV13; J: TRBJ2-7; CDR3: CASSIGTSYEQYF
size: .; V: TRBV19; J: TRBJ2-7; CDR3: CASSIGLWAGYEQYF
size: .; V: TRBV5-6; J: TRBJ2-6; CDR3: CASSFPGVGANVLTF
size: .; V: TRBV9; J: TRBJ1-1; CDR3: CASSVAGNTEAFF
size: .; V: TRBV28; J: TRBJ1-2; CDR3: CASSLEGNYGYTF
size: .; V: TRBV6-5; J: TRBJ2-1; CDR3: CASSYWTVNEQFF